This T cell receptor beta chain was retrieved from a study of blood T cells in healthy people across ages. Findings of the study overall: Compared with aged donors, long-lived donors showed fewer expanded clones, suggesting selection.

This CDR3 is 15 amino acids long. The germline CDR1 and CDR2 sequences are DFQATT and SNEGSKA (reference sequence). V lost 3 bases and J 0 bases, leaving 15 bases between the germline ends. Every sample gave at least 6 micrograms of total RNA when it was extracted. This clonotype was counted between two and nine times. Its target is unknown. The authors ran a second PCR of roughly 6 to 12 cycles using a sample-barcoded 5' primer and a J-beta primer mix. Every cDNA molecule bore a tag from a template-switch adaptor containing 12 random nucleotides. TCRdb fed the 5' RACE reads into MiXCR, producing one record per CDR3 protein. The sample gives fewer than 800,000 distinct CDR3 sequences, roughly 25% of which show up once; roughly a tenth is in the top ten. The sample was also reused in another study, on T cells of mothers and their children. That work contributes: An overlap that was slightly higher, though non-significant, was seen in related mother-child pairs versus unrelated pairs.

V usage is TRBV20-1 and J usage is TRBJ2-7; tentative D call: TRBD1 (6 bases). The TCR sequence derives from a boy aged 5-17 years in good health. Material for sequencing was blood. The CDR3 is CSASLRDRSSYEQYF. CDR3 DNA sequence: TGCAGTGCTAGTCTCCGAGACAGGAGCTCCTACGAGCAGTACTTC.